A single sample is the source of the 28 T cell receptor beta chains below, sequenced in a study of regulatory T cells in long-lasting Graves disease. Both iRepertoire HTBI primers and Arm-PCR of CDR3 regions were used to build the TCR beta libraries. TCRdb redid the calling of the multiplex PCR reads with MiXCR, one entry per CDR3 protein. The table shows fewer than 500,000 distinct CDR3 sequences, with roughly 17% occurring only once. This sample's time point: newly diagnosed GD, antithyroid drugs for less than 3 months. RNA from PBMCs was the source of the TCR library. These sequences were also reported in another study, on T cells in Graves' hyperthyroidism and ophthalmopathy.

Specimen: peripheral blood mononuclear cells (PBMCs), collected at new diagnosis, from a patient treated with antithyroid drugs. These TCRs come from a man aged 40-55 years with Graves disease.

This clonotype was counted a few times. The gene calls are TRBV7-2 and TRBJ2-1; TRBD2 matches 11 bases. The V and J ends lost 5 bases and 1 base, in that order; junction bases with no gene match: 7. Germline V gene lookup returns CDR1 SGHTA and CDR2 FQGNSA. The CDR3 totals 17 residues. The CDR3 protein is CASSQSSGRPSYNEQFF. The DNA for the CDR3 is TGTGCCAGCAGCCAATCTAGCGGGAGGCCTTCCTACAATGAGCAGTTCTTC.

The sample holds a few counts of this clonotype. The chain employs TRBV7-3 and TRBJ2-1, with TRBD2 matching 9 bases. Per germline, CDR1 SGHTA and CDR2 FQGTGA. The V segment lost 1 base and the J segment 10 bases; nucleotides outside the gene matches: 5. The CDR3 length is 14 residues. This CDR3 is CASSLSGRAEEQFF. In nucleotides, the CDR3 is TGTGCCAGCAGCTTAAGCGGGAGGGCAGAGGAGCAGTTCTTC.

This clonotype has at least ten counts. In DNA, the CDR3 is TGTGCCAGCATCAAAGGACCGATGAGCTCCTACAATGAGCAGTTCTTC. Protein: CASIKGPMSSYNEQFF. V and J are TRBV12-3 or TRBV12-4 and TRBJ2-1; D not resolved. The CDR3 loop spans 16 amino acids. V shed 7 bases and J shed 0 bases, with 16 bases lying between them.

The rearrangement uses TRBV4-1 and TRBJ2-7, with D unresolved. Per the germline V gene, CDR1 is MGHRA and CDR2 is YSYEKL. Trimming took 3 bases from V and 0 from J, leaving 9 bases between them. The CDR3 runs 14 residues. The CDR3 DNA reads as TGCGCCAGCAGCCAGCCCATAGGCTCCTACGAGCAGTACTTC. This codes for CASSQPIGSYEQYF.

The chain couples TRBV24-1 to TRBJ1-2, with 11 bases fitting TRBD1. Germline V lookup: CDR1 KGHDR, CDR2 SFDVKD. The V and J ends lost 9 bases and 1 base, in that order; junction bases with no gene match: 0. This CDR3 comprises 13 residues. The CDR3 spells CATGTGGNYGYTF. CDR3 DNA sequence: TGTGCCACCGGGACAGGGGGTAACTATGGCTACACCTTC.

This clonotype came up many times. J is TRBJ1-4 and V is TRBV29-1; D gene ambiguous. Looked up from germline, CDR1 is SQVTM and CDR2 is ANQGSEA. The CDR3 spans 12 residues. The V and J ends lost 3 bases and 1 base respectively, with 3 bases between them. The DNA of the CDR3 is TGCAGCGTTGAGGAAACTAATGAAAAACTGTTTTTT. The encoded protein is CSVEETNEKLFF.

This clonotype was detected many times. The chain joins TRBV20-1 to TRBJ2-5, with TRBD2 matching over 12 bases. V lost 7 bases and J lost 5; bases outside the gene matches: 11. The CDR3 has 15 amino acids. Germline loops: CDR1 DFQATT, CDR2 SNEGSKA (reference sequence). As DNA, the CDR3 is TGCAGTGTTGGAAGGACTAGCGGGACCGCTGAGACCCAGTACTTC. Protein: CSVGRTSGTAETQYF.

Many counts were recorded for this clonotype. One end of the junction varies from germline; a read error may be responsible. The chain has TRBV12-3 or TRBV12-4 and TRBJ2-3; tentative D call: TRBD2 (6 bases). The CDR3 extends over 12 amino acids. In nucleotides, the CDR3 is TGTGCCAGCACTCAACCCCCCGGGACTTGTTTCTTT. Protein product: CASTQPPGTCFF.

Concerning this clonotype itself: A much more abundant neighbour one base away suggests this may be a read error. CDR3 loop: CASSFIGTASTGELFF. The CDR3 nucleotides are TGTGCCAGCAGTTTTATAGGGACAGCGAGCACCGGGGAGCTGTTTTTT. The genes are TRBV12-3 or TRBV12-4 and TRBJ2-2, with 7 nucleotides matching TRBD1. This CDR3 region has 16 residues. V trimming: 3 bases; J trimming: 4 bases; junction bases outside the gene matches: 8.

This clonotype was found many times. The CDR3 sequence is CASSLILQAGGYNEQFF. Here the CDR3 DNA reads TGTGCCAGCAGTTTAATCTTACAAGCGGGAGGGTACAATGAGCAGTTCTTC. This chain links TRBV12-3 or TRBV12-4 with TRBJ2-1, with 10 nucleotides matching TRBD2. The J segment lost 4 bases and the V segment lost 2 bases, leaving 8 bases of the junction unmatched. The CDR3 consists of 17 residues.

The J gene is TRBJ2-1, the V gene TRBV19, with TRBD2 matching over 15 bases. The V and J ends lost 5 bases and 6 bases, in that order; junction bases with no gene match: 11. This CDR3 is built from 18 residues. Germline assignment: CDR1 LNHDA and CDR2 SQIVND (reference sequence). CDR3 amino acids: CASSLMRTSGRGGNEQFF. The CDR3 bases are TGTGCCAGTAGTTTAATGCGGACTAGCGGGAGGGGTGGCAATGAGCAGTTCTTC.

The chain couples TRBV24-1 to TRBJ1-1; 7 nucleotides match TRBD1. J gave up 10 bases and V 1 base, and 5 bases lay outside the gene matches. The V gene's germline CDR1 is KGHDR and CDR2 SFDVKD. This CDR3 region has 13 residues. The CDR3 DNA sequence: TGTGCCACCAGTGATTTTGGGCAGGGGGGAGCTTTCTTT. It translates to CATSDFGQGGAFF.

This clonotype was observed at least ten times. The V call is TRBV27, the J call TRBJ2-1, with 15 positions matching TRBD2. Trimming took 6 bases from V and 7 from J; bases not matched to a gene: 4. Germline V CDR1 and CDR2: MNHEY, SMNVEV (reference sequence). The CDR3 totals 15 residues. CDR3 sequence reads: CASSYGTSGRNEQFF. CDR3 sequence (DNA): TGTGCCAGCAGCTACGGGACTAGCGGGAGGAATGAGCAGTTCTTC.

The table lists this clonotype with a few counts. This chain connects TRBV2 to TRBJ2-7; TRBD2 matches 7 bases. The V gene end was trimmed by 8 bases and the J gene end by 6 bases; junction bases not matched to a gene: 22. This CDR3 contains 17 residues. Germline CDR1 and CDR2: SNHLY and FYNNEI. The CDR3 DNA sequence: TGTGCCAGCCGAGGCTACTCCGGAGTTATCCAGCGGGGCGAGCAGTACTTC. The encoded protein is CASRGYSGVIQRGEQYF.

Worth noting for this clonotype: Sequence at one end of the junction differs from germline and may be a read error. CDR3 amino acids: CASSPSGAWQPQHF. As DNA, the CDR3 is TGTGCCAGCAGCCCGTCAGGGGCCTGGCAGCCCCAGCATTTT. The V call is TRBV5-1, the J call TRBJ1-5; D is perhaps TRBD1 (6 bases). The CDR3 has 14 residues. The V gene's germline CDR1 is SGHRS and CDR2 YFSETQ. Complete variable domain (other parts from reference TRBV5-1 and TRBJ1-5): KAGVTQTPRYLIKTRGQQVTLSCSPISGHRSVSWYQQTPGQGLQFLFEYFSETQRNKGNFPGRFSGRQFSNSRSEMNVSTLELGDSALYLCASSPSGAWQPQHFGDGTRLSIL.

Only a few counts were recorded for this clonotype. This chain connects TRBV27 to TRBJ2-1; D may be TRBD1 (5 bases). With 4 bases removed from V and 7 bases from J, the gap between germline ends came to 14 bases. In germline, CDR1 is MNHEY, CDR2 SMNVEV (reference sequence). CDR3 length equals 14 residues. DNA of the CDR3: TGTGCCAGCAGTTCCCTAGGGGTGACGAATGAGCAGTTCTTC. Its protein product is CASSSLGVTNEQFF.

Concerning this clonotype: This clone may be a read error of a much larger clone one base away. V is TRBV6-1 and J is TRBJ2-1; 9 bases are shared with TRBD1. The ends lost 6 bases at V and 4 bases at J; junction bases unmatched: 13. CDR1 and CDR2 (germline): MNHNS, SASEGT. This CDR3 has 17 amino acids. This chain's CDR3 is CASRGIPGTGNYNEQFF. The CDR3 bases are TGTGCCAGCAGAGGCATCCCCGGGACAGGGAATTACAATGAGCAGTTCTTC.

This clonotype showed up just a few times. V usage is TRBV19 and J usage is TRBJ2-3, with 11 positions matching TRBD2. The trim removed 5 bases at V and 0 bases at J, leaving 7 bases unmatched. CDR1 LNHDA and CDR2 SQIVND come from the germline V gene (reference sequence). The length of the CDR3 is 17 residues. The CDR3 bases are TGTGCCAGTAGTCTGCTAGCGGGAGGACGAAGCACAGATACGCAGTATTTT. Its translation: CASSLLAGGRSTDTQYF.

The chain is built from TRBV4-1 and TRBJ2-1; no reliable D call. This CDR3 comprises 16 residues. Between the trimmed V and J ends, which lost 0 bases and 0 bases, there was a span of 9 bases. CDR1 MGHRA and CDR2 YSYEKL come from the germline V gene. In nucleotides, the CDR3 is TGCGCCAGCAGCCAAGATCTCCCGAGCTCCTACAATGAGCAGTTCTTC. It codes for CASSQDLPSSYNEQFF.

J is TRBJ1-5 and V is TRBV27, with 9 bases lining up with TRBD1. The CDR3 has 15 residues. Trimming took 5 bases from V and 7 from J; bases not matched to a gene: 9. Germline V CDR1 and CDR2: MNHEY, SMNVEV (reference sequence). Here the CDR3 reads CASSLFGTGWQPQHF. CDR3 coding DNA: TGTGCCAGCAGTCTCTTTGGGACAGGGTGGCAGCCCCAGCATTTT.

At least ten counts were recorded for this clonotype. The J gene is TRBJ2-5, the V gene TRBV11-2; TRBD2 might be the D (7 bases). The V gene's germline CDR1 is SGHAT and CDR2 FQNNGV. The ends were cut back, 8 bases at V and 5 bases at J, with 21 bases in the middle. CDR3 length: 15 residues. The CDR3 is CASLRQTGGWETQYF. Written as DNA, the CDR3 is TGTGCCAGCCTCCGCCAAACGGGGGGCTGGGAGACCCAGTACTTC.

CDR3 residues: CASSYDTLTDTQYF. The DNA of the CDR3 is TGTGCCAGCAGCTACGACACTCTTACAGATACGCAGTATTTT. The gene calls are TRBV7-3 and TRBJ2-3, with unresolved D. V lost 4 bases and J 3 bases, leaving 11 bases between the germline ends. Germline V gene lookup returns CDR1 SGHTA and CDR2 FQGTGA. This CDR3 comprises 14 residues.

This clonotype was counted only a few times. The V call is TRBV20-1, the J call TRBJ1-1; D unclear. V lost 0 bases and J 11 bases, leaving 13 bases between the germline ends. Germline CDR1 DFQATT, CDR2 SNEGSKA (reference sequence). The CDR3 is made up of 12 amino acids. The CDR3 nucleotides are TGCAGTGCTAGAGAGTCCGGTAGGGCCGCTTTCTTT. It yields the protein CSARESGRAAFF.

This clonotype came up many times. The chain employs TRBV12-3 or TRBV12-4 and TRBJ2-7; 14 bases fit TRBD2. This CDR3 region has 19 residues. The V and J ends lost 3 bases and 6 bases, in that order; junction bases with no gene match: 16. Here the CDR3 DNA reads TGTGCCAGCAGTTTGGGCGTAGGGGGACTAGCGGGAGTTAATGCCGAGCAGTACTTC. Translation gives CASSLGVGGLAGVNAEQYF.

This clonotype was observed many times. The chain couples TRBV2 to TRBJ2-7; 7 bases line up with TRBD2. The CDR3 runs to 14 residues. Trimming cost V 2 bases and J 3 bases; bases outside gene matches: 4. The germline V gene encodes CDR1 SNHLY and CDR2 FYNNEI. The CDR3 here is CASSERGEGYEQYF. As DNA, the CDR3 is TGTGCCAGCAGTGAAAGAGGGGAGGGCTACGAGCAGTACTTC.

At least ten counts were recorded for this clonotype. The chain has TRBV5-1 and TRBJ2-7; no clear D. This CDR3 is built from 14 residues. Germline CDR1 is SGHRS and CDR2 is YFSETQ. V lost 0 bases and J 2 bases, leaving 9 bases between the germline ends. CDR3 region: CASSLDRFPYEQYF. The CDR3 region has the DNA TGCGCCAGCAGCTTGGATCGATTCCCCTACGAGCAGTACTTC.

This clonotype has a handful of counts. A much larger clone sits a single nucleotide away, making a read error possible. The chain combines TRBV28 with TRBJ2-7; 8 nucleotides line up with TRBD1. V gave up 6 bases and J gave up 2 bases; unmatched junction bases: 3. The CDR3 extends over 13 amino acids. Germline CDR1 and CDR2: MDHEN and SYDVKM. CDR3 nucleotides: TGTGCCAGCAGATGGGGACAGGCCTACGAGCAGTACTTC. Translated: CASRWGQAYEQYF.

This sequence joins TRBV20-1 and TRBJ2-3, with 9 nucleotides matching TRBD2. CDR1 is DFQATT, CDR2 SNEGSKA, per germline (reference sequence). Trimming at V came to 2 bases and at J to 3 bases, leaving 3 bases not matched to a gene. The CDR3 consists of 14 residues. CDR3 bases: TGCAGTGCTAGACGACTAGCGGCAACAGATACGCAGTATTTT. As protein: CSARRLAATDTQYF.